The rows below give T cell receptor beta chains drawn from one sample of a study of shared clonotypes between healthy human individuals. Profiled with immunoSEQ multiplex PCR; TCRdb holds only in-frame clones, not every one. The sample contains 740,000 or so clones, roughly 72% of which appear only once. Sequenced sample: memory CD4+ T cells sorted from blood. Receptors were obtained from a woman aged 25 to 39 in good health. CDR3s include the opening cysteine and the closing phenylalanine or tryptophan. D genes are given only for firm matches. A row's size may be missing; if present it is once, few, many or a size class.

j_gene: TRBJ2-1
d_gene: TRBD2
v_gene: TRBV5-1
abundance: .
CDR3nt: TGCGCCAGCAGGACTAGCGGGTACAATGAGCAGTTCTTC
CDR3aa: CASRTSGYNEQFF

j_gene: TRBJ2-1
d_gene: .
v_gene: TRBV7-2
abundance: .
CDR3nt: TGTGCCAGCAGCTTATGGGACCCCACGTTGGGTGAGCAGTTCTTC
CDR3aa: CASSLWDPTLGEQFF

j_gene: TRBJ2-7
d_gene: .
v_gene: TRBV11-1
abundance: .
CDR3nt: TGTGCCAGCAGCTTAGCGGGGAACGAGCAGTACTTC
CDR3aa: CASSLAGNEQYF

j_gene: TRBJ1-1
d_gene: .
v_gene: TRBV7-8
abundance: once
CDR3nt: TGTGCCAGCAGCCACCGTCCGCCCCTTGAAGCTTTCTTT
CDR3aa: CASSHRPPLEAFF

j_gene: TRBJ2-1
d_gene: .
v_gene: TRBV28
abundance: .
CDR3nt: TGTGCCAGCAGCGGGACGAAGCAGTTCTTC
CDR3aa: CASSGTKQFF

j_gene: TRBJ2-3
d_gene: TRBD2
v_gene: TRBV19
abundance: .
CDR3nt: TGTGCCAGTAGTTCGACTAGCCTAAACACAGATACGCAGTATTTT
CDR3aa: CASSSTSLNTDTQYF

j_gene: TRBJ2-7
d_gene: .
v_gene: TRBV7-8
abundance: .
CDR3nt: TGTGCCAGCAGCTTAGGCCACAGCTCCTACGAGCAGTACTTC
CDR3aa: CASSLGHSSYEQYF

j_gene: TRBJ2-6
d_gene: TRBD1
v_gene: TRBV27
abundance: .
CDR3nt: TGTGCCAGCAGTCCCCTAGGGACAGGGGAAGTAGCTGGGGCCAACGTCCTGACTTTC
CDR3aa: CASSPLGTGEVAGANVLTF

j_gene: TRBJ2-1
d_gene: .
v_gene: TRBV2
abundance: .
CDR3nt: TGTGCCAGCACCAACACAGTCCTTGAGCAGTTCTTC
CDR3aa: CASTNTVLEQFF

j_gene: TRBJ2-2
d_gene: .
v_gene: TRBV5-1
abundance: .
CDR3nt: TGCGCCAGCAGCCGGGGCGCGGACACTTGGAACACCGGGGAGCTGTTTTTT
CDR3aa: CASSRGADTWNTGELFF

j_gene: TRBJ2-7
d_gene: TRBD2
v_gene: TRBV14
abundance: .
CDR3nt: TGTGCCAGCAGCTTTAGCGGGAGGGCCTACGAGCAGTACTTC
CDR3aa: CASSFSGRAYEQYF

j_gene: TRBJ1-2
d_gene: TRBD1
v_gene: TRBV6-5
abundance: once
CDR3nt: TGTGCCAGCATCGAAAAGGGGGCCAATGGCTACACCTTC
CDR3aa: CASIEKGANGYTF

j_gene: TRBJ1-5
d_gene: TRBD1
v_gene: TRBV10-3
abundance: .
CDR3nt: TGTGCCATCAGCGCCCTCGGACAGGGGAATCAGCCCCAGCATTTT
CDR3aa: CAISALGQGNQPQHF

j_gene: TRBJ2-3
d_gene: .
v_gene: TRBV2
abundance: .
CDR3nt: TGTGCCAGCAGTGAGTCTGGACCCACTAGCACAGATACGCAGTATTTT
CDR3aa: CASSESGPTSTDTQYF

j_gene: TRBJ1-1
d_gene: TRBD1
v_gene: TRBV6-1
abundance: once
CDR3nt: TGTGCCAGCAGTTCGGACAGGGGCGACACTGAAGCTTTCTTT
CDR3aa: CASSSDRGDTEAFF

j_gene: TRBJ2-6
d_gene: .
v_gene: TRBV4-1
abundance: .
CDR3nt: TGCGCCAGCAGCCAAGGGACCCTTGCAGGGTCTGGGGCCAACGTCCTGACTTTC
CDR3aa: CASSQGTLAGSGANVLTF

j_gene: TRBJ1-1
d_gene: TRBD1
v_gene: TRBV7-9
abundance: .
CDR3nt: TGTGCCAGCAGCTCAAACGACAGGGCTGCTTTCTTT
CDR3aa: CASSSNDRAAFF

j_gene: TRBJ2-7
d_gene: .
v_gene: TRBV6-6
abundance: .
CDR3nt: TGTGCCTCCCTAGGAGGACGGGGCTCCTACGAGCAGTACTTC
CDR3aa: CASLGGRGSYEQYF

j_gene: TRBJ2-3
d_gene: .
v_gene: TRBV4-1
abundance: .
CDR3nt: TGCGCCAGCAGCCAAGATAACCGGGGGCAAGGAGATACGCAGTATTTT
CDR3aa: CASSQDNRGQGDTQYF